This T cell receptor beta chain is drawn from a study of T cell repertoires in cytomegalovirus infection. Turning to the study itself: Matching HLA type and CMV infection were both indicated by public TCR beta signatures.

The trim removed 8 bases at V and 5 bases at J, leaving 8 bases unmatched. Per germline, CDR1 MDHEN and CDR2 SYDVKM. The CDR3 loop spans 13 amino acids. Study-level points and caveats: Dominating the ex vivo response were TCR beta clonotypes that were CMV-specific and HLA-C-restricted. Individuals carrying CMV plus the relevant HLA were identified by cumulative frequency of public TCR beta families.

MiXCR was run by TCRdb on the reads, yielding one entry per CDR3 protein. Of more than 200,000 distinct CDR3 sequences in the sample, less than 9.5% are singletons; the top ten hold over 12%. This clonotype has ten or more counts. The target antigen is unknown. The chain combines TRBV28 with TRBJ1-1; 7 bases are a match to TRBD1. The receptor comes from a human donor in good health (CMV status not recorded). Some clones in this sample may be carry-over from other donors' samples. Sequenced input: PBMCs. The chain's CDR3 is CASHLTGRTEAFF. The CDR3 region has the DNA TGTGCCAGCCACCTGACAGGGAGAACTGAAGCTTTCTTT.